A single TCR beta chain is shown here with its context. Its specificity is unknown. The sample is drawn from a study of vaccination and CD4 T cells after COVID-19. Overall study context: According to the study, participants were given two doses of BNT162b2 or mRNA-1273 vaccine. Control cultures received a CEFX pool, an HIV-1 Nef pool, or no peptide. Study results and limitations: Post-vaccination reactive clonotypes (median approximately 38) did not differ significantly from post-infection (under 22).

The treatment is: roughly ten-day PBMC culture with coronavirus spike peptide pools or control peptides (ViraFEST assay). Each well received around 1.8 million PBMCs, cultured with approximately 10 IU/ml IL-2 and 8 to 10 ug/ml peptide pools. Unmatched junction bases numbered 7, after V lost 5 bases and J lost 1 base. This CDR3 is 16 amino acids long. An Oncomine TCR Beta short-read assay was used to sequence the DNA from cultured CD4+ T cells. TCRdb re-called the PCR reads with MiXCR, one entry per CDR3 protein. The repertoire holds roughly 25,000 distinct CDR3 sequences, roughly 58% seen once, with 2.5% to 3% in the top ten.

Source material: CD4+ T cells from blood, cultured in vitro. This clonotype was obtained from a human donor who had recovered from COVID-19. This sequence joins TRBV12-3 or TRBV12-4 and TRBJ1-5; 8 bases are a match to TRBD1. This CDR3 reads CASSPWTGRSNQPQHF. For the CDR3, the DNA is TGTGCCAGCAGTCCCTGGACAGGGAGGAGCAATCAGCCCCAGCATTTT.